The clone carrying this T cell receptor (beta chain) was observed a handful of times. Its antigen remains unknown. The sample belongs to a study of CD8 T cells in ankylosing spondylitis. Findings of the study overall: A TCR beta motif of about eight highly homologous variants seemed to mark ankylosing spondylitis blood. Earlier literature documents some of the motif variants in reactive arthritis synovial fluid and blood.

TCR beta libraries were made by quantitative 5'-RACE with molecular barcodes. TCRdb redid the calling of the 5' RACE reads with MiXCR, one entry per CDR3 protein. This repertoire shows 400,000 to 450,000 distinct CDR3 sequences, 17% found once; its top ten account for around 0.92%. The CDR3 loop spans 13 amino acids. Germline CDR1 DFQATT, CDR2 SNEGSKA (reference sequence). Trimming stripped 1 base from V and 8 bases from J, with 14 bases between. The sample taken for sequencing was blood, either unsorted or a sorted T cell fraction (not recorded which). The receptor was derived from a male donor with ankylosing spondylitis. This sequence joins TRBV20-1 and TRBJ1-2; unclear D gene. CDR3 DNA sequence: TGCAGTGCTAGAGTAGCTGCCTTGGGGGGCTACACCTTC. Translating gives CSARVAALGGYTF.